This T cell receptor (beta chain) was captured in a study of T cell changes during pregnancy in multiple sclerosis. Per germline, CDR1 LGHNA and CDR2 YSLEER. Trimming removed 4 bases from V and 2 bases from J, with 11 bases in between. The CDR3 spans 14 residues. The assay was immunoSEQ multiplex PCR, and TCRdb's table has in-frame clones only and misses some. The sample includes over 55,000 clones, 80% to 90% of them seen just once. This clone was found once. The sample taken for sequencing was peripheral blood from another person, used as feeder cells. The V gene is TRBV4-3, the J gene TRBJ1-1, with D perhaps matching TRBD1 (6 bases). The TCR sequence derives from a human donor whose cells served as feeder cells for cultures in a pregnancy study. The CDR3 nucleotides are TGCGCCAGCAGCCGCGGGACACCCAACACTGAAGCTTTCTTT. Amino acids: CASSRGTPNTEAFF.